This record covers a single TCR beta chain. The sample originates from a study of blood T cell repertoires in COVID-19. Trimming removed 3 bases from V and 4 bases from J, with 7 bases in between. The CDR3 sequence is 12 residues long. Profiled with immunoSEQ multiplex PCR; TCRdb holds only in-frame clones, not every one. Counted here are 200,000 to 250,000 clones, approximately 81% occurring once; the ten biggest clones make up around 0.96%. Sequences were obtained from peripheral blood. The receptor's source is a man between 40 and 49 years old with acute or convalescent COVID-19. This chain uses TRBV12-3 or TRBV12-4 with TRBJ2-7; D remains unclear. CDR3 sequence reads: CASSFSPYEQYF. The DNA of the CDR3 is TGTGCCAGCAGTTTTTCCCCATACGAGCAGTACTTC.